One and the same sample provided the 2 T cell receptor beta chains below, sequenced in a study of shared clonotypes between healthy human individuals. Naive CD8 cells lacked CD45RO, underwent positive selection for CCR7 and left out terminally differentiated effector memory CD45RA+ cells. Profiled with immunoSEQ multiplex PCR; TCRdb holds only in-frame clones, not every one. The repertoire holds around 2,000,000 clones, with around 96% as singletons. Material: naive CD8+ T cells sorted from blood. These receptors originate from a young man in good health.

This chain connects TRBV11-2 to TRBJ2-2; D tentatively reads TRBD1 or TRBD2 (6 bases each). Germline CDR1 reads SGHAT; CDR2 reads FQNNGV. This CDR3 is 15 amino acids long. Trimming shortened V by 5 bases and J by 5 bases, and 15 bases separated the two germline ends. For the CDR3, the DNA is TGTGCCAGCAGCCCCCCGGGGGCGCTTACCGGGGAGCTGTTTTTT. As protein: CASSPPGALTGELFF.

V and J are TRBV11-2 and TRBJ2-7; D unresolved. There are 15 residues in the CDR3. Germline V gene sequence: CDR1 SGHAT, CDR2 FQNNGV. The germline V and J ends were trimmed by 2 bases and 0 bases, with 11 bases remaining between them. CDR3 nucleotide sequence: TGTGCCAGCAGCTTATGGTTCACCAGCTCCTACGAGCAGTACTTC. Protein: CASSLWFTSSYEQYF.